Presented here are 32 T cell receptor beta chains from one specimen sequenced in a study of T cells expressing NK-cell markers. Each CDR3 protein gets one entry in TCRdb, which reprocessed the 5' RACE reads and gives no DNA. The sample table includes around 380,000 distinct CDR3 sequences. The sequenced sample was blood T cells: a sorted CD56 or NKG2C T cell subset, CD4+ or CD8+ T cells, or bulk PBMC T cells (not recorded which). The receptor source for this set is a woman aged 50 to 65 in good health.

The chain has TRBV10-3 and TRBJ1-5; TCRdb's D call of TRBD1 is untestable without DNA. The CDR3 loop spans 14 amino acids. Germline V gene data show CDR1 as ENHRY and CDR2 as SYGVKD. The chain's CDR3 is CAIRAGTSSQPQHF.

The chain employs TRBV20-1 and TRBJ2-6. Germline V gene data show CDR1 as DFQATT and CDR2 as SNEGSKA (reference sequence). The CDR3 spans 15 residues. CDR3 sequence: CSANWRIPGANVLTF.

The chain combines TRBV30 with TRBJ1-1. This CDR3 region has 13 residues. CDR1 and CDR2 (germline): GTSNPN, SVGIG (reference sequence). CDR3 protein: CAWSVGLGTEAFF. Full variable domain (outside the CDR3, taken from reference TRBV30 and TRBJ1-1): SQTIHQWPATLVQPVGSPLSLECTVEGTSNPNLYWYRQAAGRGLQLLFYSVGIGQISSEVPQNLSASRPQDRQFILSSKKLLLSDSGFYLCAWSVGLGTEAFFGQGTRLTVV.

This sequence joins TRBV14 and TRBJ2-1; absent DNA, TCRdb's TRBD1 call cannot be checked. Looked up from germline, CDR1 is SGHDN and CDR2 is FVKESK. The length of the CDR3 is 15 residues. The CDR3 protein is CASSQRIPAHNEQFF. Supplemented by reference TRBV14 and TRBJ2-1, the full variable domain reads EAGVTQFPSHSVIEKGQTVTLRCDPISGHDNLYWYRRVMGKEIKFLLHFVKESKQDESGMPNNRFLAERTGGTYSTLKVQPAELEDSGVYFCASSQRIPAHNEQFFGPGTRLTVL.

The V gene is TRBV29-1, the J gene TRBJ1-1; TCRdb's D gene call, TRBD1, goes unchecked for lack of DNA. Germline loops: CDR1 SQVTM, CDR2 ANQGSEA. There are 15 residues in the CDR3. The CDR3 loop is CSSDGTGPRGTEAFF.

This chain connects TRBV10-3 to TRBJ1-2; TCRdb selects TRBD1, and the lack of DNA leaves this call unchecked. This CDR3 is 12 amino acids long. CDR1 is ENHRY and CDR2 is SYGVKD in the germline V gene. The CDR3 sequence: CAISGDAYGYTF.

The CDR3 protein is CASSLWRASSTDTQYF. This rearrangement joins TRBV27 to TRBJ2-3; the D gene TCRdb calls, TRBD2, cannot be checked with no DNA. Germline V gene data show CDR1 as MNHEY and CDR2 as SMNVEV (reference sequence). The CDR3 runs 16 residues.

V is TRBV12-3 or TRBV12-4 and J is TRBJ2-3; TCRdb indicates TRBD2, and absent DNA this call remains unverified. The CDR3 has 17 residues. The CDR3 protein is CASSPTVLAGGTDTQYF.

V is TRBV2 and J is TRBJ2-2. This CDR3 has 13 amino acids. Per germline, CDR1 SNHLY and CDR2 FYNNEI. The CDR3 spells CASIRIRGGELFF. Combining the CDR3 with reference TRBV2 and TRBJ2-2 gives the whole variable domain EPEVTQTPSHQVTQMGQEVILRCVPISNHLYFYWYRQILGQKVEFLVSFYNNEISEKSEIFDDQFSVERPDGSNFTLKIRSTKLEDSAMYFCASIRIRGGELFFGEGSRLTVL.

The chain links TRBV12-3 or TRBV12-4 to TRBJ2-3; TCRdb lists TRBD2, though no DNA is available to test this call. The CDR3 has 18 residues. CDR3 sequence: CASSQFGTSGIITDTQYF.

CDR3 loop: CASSVRGGNTEAFF. The gene calls are TRBV10-2 and TRBJ1-1; TCRdb's assignment of TRBD1 cannot be checked, as there is no DNA. Per the germline V gene, CDR1 is WSHSY and CDR2 is SAAADI. This CDR3 comprises 14 residues.

The CDR3 here is CASSYNRGTEQFF. The chain links TRBV6-5 to TRBJ2-1. CDR3 length: 13 residues. Germline CDR1 reads MNHEY; CDR2 reads SVGAGI.

The chain uses TRBV29-1 and TRBJ2-1; TCRdb names TRBD1, which stays unverified in the absence of DNA. The CDR3 covers 15 residues. Germline V CDR1 and CDR2: SQVTM, ANQGSEA. The CDR3 reads CSVAPTGKNNNEQFF.

The chain carries TRBV20-1 and TRBJ1-4. Germline assignment: CDR1 DFQATT and CDR2 SNEGSKA (reference sequence). The CDR3 spans 15 residues. The CDR3 is CSARASRGRNEKLFF.

The chain joins TRBV6-5 to TRBJ2-1; the TCRdb D gene call, TRBD2, has no DNA to confirm it. CDR1 is MNHEY, CDR2 SVGAGI, per germline. The CDR3 runs to 13 residues. This chain's CDR3 is CASRLAAHNEQFF.

The gene calls are TRBV5-1 and TRBJ2-1; the D call from TCRdb, TRBD1, cannot be confirmed without DNA. This CDR3 has 13 amino acids. Germline V lookup: CDR1 SGHRS, CDR2 YFSETQ. The CDR3: CASSLGDSHSQFF.

The rearrangement uses TRBV5-1 and TRBJ2-2; TCRdb gives TRBD1 as the D gene, but with no DNA this cannot be confirmed. Germline V gene sequence: CDR1 SGHRS, CDR2 YFSETQ. This CDR3 spans 17 amino acids. The CDR3 loop reads CASSPRQGTDGTGELFF.

The V gene is TRBV12-3 or TRBV12-4, the J gene TRBJ2-1; TCRdb outputs TRBD2, but without DNA this stays unchecked. This CDR3 is built from 18 residues. This CDR3 reads CASSLVFSGSGAYNEQFF.

The rearrangement links TRBV19 to TRBJ2-1. This CDR3 contains 14 residues. Germline CDR1 reads LNHDA; CDR2 reads SQIVND (reference sequence). The CDR3: CASSIGLWDNEQFF.

This chain's CDR3 is CASSLVGGSETQYF. This chain uses TRBV5-1 with TRBJ2-5; lacking DNA, the TRBD1 call made by TCRdb goes unchecked. The germline V gene encodes CDR1 SGHRS and CDR2 YFSETQ. The CDR3 extends over 14 amino acids. The variable domain in full, completed from reference TRBV5-1 and TRBJ2-5, reads KAGVTQTPRYLIKTRGQQVTLSCSPISGHRSVSWYQQTPGQGLQFLFEYFSETQRNKGNFPGRFSGRQFSNSRSEMNVSTLELGDSALYLCASSLVGGSETQYFGPGTRLLVL.

This chain joins TRBV7-2 and TRBJ1-5. The CDR3 length is 12 residues. The germline V gene has CDR1 SGHTA and CDR2 FQGNSA. The CDR3 spells CASSSTVQPQHF.

This chain uses TRBV6-6 with TRBJ2-7. The CDR3 totals 12 residues. Germline CDR1 MNHNY, CDR2 SVGAGI (reference sequence). The CDR3: CASSYLTYEQYF.

The V and J genes are TRBV30 and TRBJ2-1; the TCRdb D gene call, TRBD1, has no DNA to confirm it. The CDR3 consists of 14 residues. The germline V gene encodes CDR1 GTSNPN and CDR2 SVGIG (reference sequence). The CDR3 region is CAWSLAGSYNEQFF.

The V call is TRBV20-1, the J call TRBJ2-1; without DNA, the TCRdb call of TRBD2 cannot be checked. The CDR3 has 16 amino acids. The V gene's germline CDR1 is DFQATT and CDR2 SNEGSKA (reference sequence). CDR3 loop: CSAIVAGGSSGNEQFF.

The chain carries TRBV6-5 and TRBJ2-3; the TCRdb call, TRBD2, lacks DNA for checking. Per germline, CDR1 MNHEY and CDR2 SVGAGI. This CDR3 is 16 amino acids long. The CDR3 protein is CASSVGRGLSTDTQYF.

This chain connects TRBV20-1 to TRBJ2-4; lacking DNA, the TRBD2 call made by TCRdb goes unchecked. CDR1 and CDR2 from the germline V gene are DFQATT and SNEGSKA (reference sequence). This CDR3 is built from 12 residues. The CDR3 loop reads CSARGQGRAQYF.

The V call is TRBV7-9, the J call TRBJ2-4; the D call of TRBD1 rests on TCRdb alone, since no DNA is present to check it. CDR1 SEHNR and CDR2 FQNEAQ come from the germline V gene (reference sequence). CDR3 length: 15 residues. The CDR3 sequence is CASSSTEREGGIQYF.

The chain joins TRBV20-1 to TRBJ2-3; TCRdb returns TRBD2, unconfirmable since there is no DNA. The CDR3 has 15 amino acids. Germline V gene lookup returns CDR1 DFQATT and CDR2 SNEGSKA (reference sequence). CDR3 amino acids: CSARDQLRATDTQYF.

This chain uses TRBV15 with TRBJ2-5; TCRdb's D gene call, TRBD2, goes unchecked for lack of DNA. The CDR3 is 14 amino acids. The germline V gene has CDR1 LNHNV and CDR2 YYDKDF (reference sequence). The CDR3 is CATSRMEGSETQYF. Using reference TRBV15 and TRBJ2-5 for the parts outside the CDR3, the full variable domain is DAMVIQNPRYQVTQFGKPVTLSCSQTLNHNVMYWYQQKSSQAPKLLFHYYDKDFNNEADTPDNFQSRRPNTSFCFLDIRSPGLGDTAMYLCATSRMEGSETQYFGPGTRLLVL.

V usage is TRBV19 and J usage is TRBJ1-1; TCRdb selects TRBD1, and the lack of DNA leaves this call unchecked. Germline V gene lookup returns CDR1 LNHDA and CDR2 SQIVND (reference sequence). The CDR3 has 17 amino acids. The CDR3 sequence is CASSIGRQGRVNTEAFF.

The chain recombines TRBV4-1 with TRBJ2-7; the D call from TCRdb, TRBD1, cannot be confirmed without DNA. Per the germline V gene, CDR1 is MGHRA and CDR2 is YSYEKL. The CDR3 spans 16 residues. This chain's CDR3 is CASSQPRPLAPYEQYF.

The chain links TRBV7-9 to TRBJ2-2; lacking DNA, the TRBD2 call made by TCRdb goes unchecked. Germline assignment: CDR1 SEHNR and CDR2 FQNEAQ (reference sequence). The CDR3 loop spans 12 amino acids. Here the CDR3 reads CATLGLAGELFF. Filled out from reference TRBV7-9 and TRBJ2-2, the complete variable domain reads DTGVSQNPRHKITKRGQNVTFRCDPISEHNRLYWYRQTLGQGPEFLTYFQNEAQLEKSRLLSDRFSAERPKGSFSTLEIQRTEQGDSAMYLCATLGLAGELFFGEGSRLTVL.